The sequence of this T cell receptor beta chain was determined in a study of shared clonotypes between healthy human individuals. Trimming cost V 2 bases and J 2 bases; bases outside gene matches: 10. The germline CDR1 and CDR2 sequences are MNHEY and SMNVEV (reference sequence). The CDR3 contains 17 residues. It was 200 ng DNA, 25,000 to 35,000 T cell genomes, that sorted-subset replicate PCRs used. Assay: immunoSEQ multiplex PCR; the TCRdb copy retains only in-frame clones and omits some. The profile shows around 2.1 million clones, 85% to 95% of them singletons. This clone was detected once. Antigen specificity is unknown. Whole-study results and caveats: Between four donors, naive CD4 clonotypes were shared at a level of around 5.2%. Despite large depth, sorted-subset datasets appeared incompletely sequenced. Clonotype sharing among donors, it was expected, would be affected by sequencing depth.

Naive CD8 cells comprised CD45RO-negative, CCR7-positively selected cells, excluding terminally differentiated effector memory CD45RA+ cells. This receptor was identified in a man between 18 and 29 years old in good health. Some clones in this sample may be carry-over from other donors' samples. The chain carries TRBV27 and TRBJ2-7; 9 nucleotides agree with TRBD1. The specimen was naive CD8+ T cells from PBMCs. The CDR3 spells CASSLAPGTGWAYEQYF. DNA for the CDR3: TGTGCCAGCAGTTTAGCCCCCGGGACAGGGTGGGCCTACGAGCAGTACTTC.